The rows below give T cell receptor beta chains drawn from one sample of a study of shared clonotypes between healthy human individuals. The repertoire was sequenced with immunoSEQ multiplex PCR; TCRdb's copy has only in-frame clones and lacks some. The sample lists 2 million to 3 million clones, 93% occurring once. Sequenced material: naive CD4+ T cells from PBMCs. The source is a man between 18 and 35 years old in good health. Some clones in this sample may be carry-over from other donors' samples. The CDR3 runs from the conserved cysteine through the conserved F or W. The D gene is left open where the match is weak. Some rows mark clone size as missing; the rest say once, few, many or name a class of expanded clone.

v_gene	d_gene	abundance	j_gene	CDR3nt	CDR3aa
TRBV4-2	-	-	TRBJ1-2	TGTGCCAGCAGCCGATTCGGAGCCAGCACGGTCGGGGGTATGAACTATGGCTACACCTTC	CASSRFGASTVGGMNYGYTF
TRBV18	-	once	TRBJ2-7	TGTGCCAGCTCACCCTACACCTCGACTAGCTACGAGCAGTACTTC	CASSPYTSTSYEQYF
TRBV19	-	-	TRBJ2-7	TGTGCCAGTAGTATTGCGGGGACCGGGGGCGAGCAGTACTTC	CASSIAGTGGEQYF
TRBV28	-	-	TRBJ1-3	TGTGCCAGCGGCCCCCGATTTTTCGACACCATATATTTT	CASGPRFFDTIYF
TRBV5-1	TRBD2	-	TRBJ2-1	TGCGCCAGCAGCTGGCTAGCGGGGTCCAATGAGCAGTTCTTC	CASSWLAGSNEQFF
TRBV28	TRBD1	-	TRBJ1-5	TGTGCCAGCAGTCCACCGGGGACAGGGGTTCAGCCCCAGCATTTT	CASSPPGTGVQPQHF
TRBV6-5	TRBD2	-	TRBJ2-1	TGTGCCAGCAGTTACGGAGCGGGAGGTGAGCAGTTCTTC	CASSYGAGGEQFF
TRBV19	TRBD2	-	TRBJ2-1	TGTGCCAGTAGCGTCGATAGCGGGAGTCGGAGTGAGCAGTTCTTC	CASSVDSGSRSEQFF
TRBV5-4	-	-	TRBJ1-1	TGTGCCAGCAGCTCCCGAATGGGGGCTGAAGCTTTCTTT	CASSSRMGAEAFF
TRBV9	-	-	TRBJ1-1	TGTGCCAGCAGCGTACTTGGGGACTTGAACACTGAAGCTTTCTTT	CASSVLGDLNTEAFF
TRBV5-1	-	-	TRBJ2-1	TGCGCCAGCAGCTCCACCGGGGCCTCCAATGAGCAGTTCTTC	CASSSTGASNEQFF
TRBV7-8	-	-	TRBJ1-1	TGTGCCAGCAGCTCCCGATCGGAAGCTTTCTTT	CASSSRSEAFF
TRBV4-1	-	few	TRBJ2-7	TGCGCCAGCAGCCAAGACCAGCGAGATAGCTCCTACGAGCAGTACTTC	CASSQDQRDSSYEQYF
TRBV2	-	-	TRBJ1-2	TGTGCCAGCAGTGACGAGGGGAGCGGCTACACCTTC	CASSDEGSGYTF
TRBV18	-	-	TRBJ1-4	TGTGCCAGCTCACCACGGGGAGGGGAAGAAAAACTGTTTTTT	CASSPRGGEEKLFF
TRBV27	-	-	TRBJ2-6	TGTGCCAGCAGTTTGATTGGGCCCTCCAGCAATGGGGCCAACGTCCTGACTTTC	CASSLIGPSSNGANVLTF
TRBV11-2	TRBD1	once	TRBJ2-3	TGTGCCAGCAGCTTACGGGGACAGGGTGACACAGATACGCAGTATTTT	CASSLRGQGDTDTQYF
TRBV5-1	TRBD2	-	TRBJ2-3	TGCGCCAGCAGCCCGGTAGCGGGAGGGACAGATACGCAGTATTTT	CASSPVAGGTDTQYF
TRBV4-1	-	-	TRBJ1-1	TGCGCCAGCAGCCATAAGACAGGCAGCGCGGACACTGAAGCTTTCTTT	CASSHKTGSADTEAFF
TRBV15	-	-	TRBJ1-5	TGTGCCACCAGCACCCCACTGAGCAATCAGCCCCAGCATTTT	CATSTPLSNQPQHF
TRBV5-1	-	-	TRBJ1-2	TGCGCCAGCAGCTACCGGGACTCTAGGAGCTACACCTTC	CASSYRDSRSYTF
TRBV28	-	-	TRBJ2-7	TGTGCCAGCAGCCGGGGTCCGGGGAGCTCCTACGAGCAGTACTTC	CASSRGPGSSYEQYF
TRBV27	-	-	TRBJ1-2	TGTGCCAGCAGTCTCCAGGGAAGCTATGGCTACACCTTC	CASSLQGSYGYTF
TRBV9	TRBD1	many	TRBJ2-3	TGTGCCAGCAGCGCTTACCCAGGGGGAGAACAGTGGAGCACAGATACGCAGTATTTT	CASSAYPGGEQWSTDTQYF
TRBV5-6	-	-	TRBJ2-3	TGTGCCAGCAGCTTGGTGGGGACGCCGAGCACAGATACGCAGTATTTT	CASSLVGTPSTDTQYF
TRBV6-5	-	-	TRBJ1-4	TGTGCCAGCAGAAAACAGGGTTCGTGGGAAAAACTGTTTTTT	CASRKQGSWEKLFF
TRBV7-2	-	-	TRBJ1-4	TGTGCCAGCAGCTTAGTAGGTTTGGGGATTAATGAAAAACTGTTTTTT	CASSLVGLGINEKLFF
TRBV10-3	TRBD2	-	TRBJ2-1	TGTGCCATCAGTGAGGGGACTACCTTCAACAATGAGCAGTTCTTC	CAISEGTTFNNEQFF
TRBV29-1	TRBD1	once	TRBJ1-5	TGCAGCGCCCGTCCCCCCCCTGGGGACAGAAAGAATCAGCCCCAGCATTTT	CSARPPPGDRKNQPQHF
TRBV6-4	-	-	TRBJ1-4	TGTGCCAGCAGTCAGACCAGCGCGAATGAAAAACTGTTTTTT	CASSQTSANEKLFF
TRBV6-1	TRBD1	-	TRBJ1-3	TGTGCCAGCAGTGAAATGGTTCAGGGGGCGCCTGGAAACACCATATATTTT	CASSEMVQGAPGNTIYF
TRBV5-1	TRBD2	-	TRBJ2-3	TGCGCCAGCAGCTACAGCGGGAGCCTTGGGTCGCAGTATTTT	CASSYSGSLGSQYF
TRBV4-3	-	-	TRBJ2-7	TGCGCCAGCAGCCAAGGGTTACGTCCCATCGCCGGGTACGAGCAGTACTTC	CASSQGLRPIAGYEQYF
TRBV12-5	-	-	TRBJ2-1	TGTGCTAGTGGTTTCGGCGGGACTCCGCCCAATGAGCAGTTCTTC	CASGFGGTPPNEQFF
TRBV9	-	-	TRBJ1-1	TGTGCCAGCAGCGTAGCCCCCCCCGACACTGAAGCTTTCTTT	CASSVAPPDTEAFF
TRBV27	-	-	TRBJ1-2	TGTGCCAGCAGTCCCCAACAGGCTCTGAAGGGCTACACCTTC	CASSPQQALKGYTF
TRBV30	-	-	TRBJ1-2	TGTGCCTGGAGTGTATCATTCAGGGCTAACTATGGCTACACCTTC	CAWSVSFRANYGYTF
TRBV7-7	-	-	TRBJ2-5	TGTGCCAGCAGCCCAACAGTGTTCGGAGAGACCCAGTACTTC	CASSPTVFGETQYF
TRBV18	-	-	TRBJ2-5	TGTGCCAGCTCACCATCGGGGGCAGAGACCCAGTACTTC	CASSPSGAETQYF
TRBV29-1	TRBD1	-	TRBJ1-1	TGCAGCGTTGAAGGCTGGACAGGTGAGAGGGCTTTCTTT	CSVEGWTGERAFF
TRBV5-6	-	-	TRBJ1-1	TGTGCCAGCAGCTTTCGGCAGTATTTGATCGCTGAAGCTTTCTTT	CASSFRQYLIAEAFF
TRBV2	-	-	TRBJ1-2	TGTGCCAGCAGTTCAGAGGCCCAGATCTATGGCTACACCTTC	CASSSEAQIYGYTF
TRBV18	-	-	TRBJ2-2	TGTGCCAGCTCACCTCTTCGGGGCCCCGGGGAGCTGTTTTTT	CASSPLRGPGELFF
TRBV5-1	TRBD2	-	TRBJ2-1	TGCGCCAGCAGCAGGATAGGGACTAGCGATGATGAGCAGTTCTTC	CASSRIGTSDDEQFF
TRBV7-9	TRBD2	-	TRBJ2-3	TGTGCCAGCAGCTCCAGCGGGATACCCACAGATACGCAGTATTTT	CASSSSGIPTDTQYF
TRBV7-9	TRBD1	-	TRBJ2-5	TGTGCCAGCAGCTTACAGGGGGCCAAGACCCAGTACTTC	CASSLQGAKTQYF
TRBV7-8	TRBD2	-	TRBJ2-5	TGTGCCAGCAGCGTGGGACTAGCGGACCAAGAGACCCAGTACTTC	CASSVGLADQETQYF
TRBV30	-	-	TRBJ1-5	TGTGCCTGGAGTACCGGGACGTACTTGAGGCCCCAGCATTTT	CAWSTGTYLRPQHF
TRBV7-9	TRBD1	-	TRBJ1-6	TGTGCCAGCAGCAGACAGGGGACTAATAATTCACCCCTCCACTTT	CASSRQGTNNSPLHF
TRBV9	-	-	TRBJ2-2	TGTGCCAGCAGCGTAGGAGCTAGCGCGAACACCGGGGAGCTGTTTTTT	CASSVGASANTGELFF
TRBV4-3	-	-	TRBJ2-1	TGCGCCAGCAGCCTAAGGGGGGTGTACAATGAGCAGTTCTTC	CASSLRGVYNEQFF
TRBV11-3	TRBD2	once	TRBJ2-1	TGTGCCAGCAGCTTGCTAGCGGACAATGAGCAGTTCTTC	CASSLLADNEQFF
TRBV4-2	TRBD1	few	TRBJ1-2	TGTGCCAGCAGCCTCCACGGACAGGGGAGCTATGGCTACACCTTC	CASSLHGQGSYGYTF
TRBV5-1	TRBD1	-	TRBJ2-5	TGCGCCAGCAGCCCCGCCTTGAAGGGGGCGAAGCTTCAGTACCAAGAGACCCAGTACTTC	CASSPALKGAKLQYQETQYF
TRBV6-1	-	-	TRBJ1-1	TGTGCCAGCAGTGAAGCAAACAGTTGGAACACTGAAGCTTTCTTT	CASSEANSWNTEAFF
TRBV30	TRBD2	-	TRBJ2-1	TGTGCCTGGAGTGACCCCGGGACTAGCGGGAAGAATGAGCAGTTCTTC	CAWSDPGTSGKNEQFF